Listed below are T cell receptor beta chains from one sample, sequenced in a study of OX40 agonist ivuxolimab in advanced cancers. TCRdb keeps only in-frame clones here, not all; method: immunoSEQ multiplex PCR. Seen here are 99,000 or so clones, around 94% observed once, and the top ten hold about 0.19%. The source material was CD4+ or CD8+ T cells sorted from blood, sampled in a trial of the OX40 agonist ivuxolimab. These TCRs come from an adult with an advanced solid tumor such as melanoma, head and neck, liver or kidney cancer. Each CDR3 is given with its conserved first and last residue. The size entry is marked missing in some rows and otherwise reads once, few, many or a size class.

>TRBJ1-3|-|TRBV18
CASSPAGTGGRDGNTIYF
>TRBJ2-7|-|TRBV7-2
CASSPLTGRRYEQYF
>TRBJ2-5|-|TRBV20-1
CSASGETQYF
>TRBJ2-1|-|TRBV7-7
CASSLGTGLDEQFF
>TRBJ2-1|-|TRBV10-3
CAISGPVNNEQFF
>TRBJ1-6|once|TRBV27
CASGQWRAGGGSPLHF
>TRBJ1-3|once|TRBV5-1
CASSPTFSGNTIYF
>TRBJ2-3|-|TRBV4-3
CASSQDRAGARTDTQYF
>TRBJ1-2|-|TRBV7-2
CASSRTTGAGGGSVRGYTF
>TRBJ2-7|-|TRBV7-2
CASSLGPGQSYEQYF
>TRBJ2-1|once|TRBV14
CASSQLAGGKGREQFF
>TRBJ2-3|-|TRBV15
CATSERREDTQYF
>TRBJ1-5|-|TRBV9
CASSVGPESSNQPQHF
>TRBJ2-3|-|TRBV29-1
CSVGTGGDTQYF
>TRBJ2-7|-|TRBV28
CASRYLAGGSYEQYF
>TRBJ1-2|-|TRBV5-1
CASSLGETPTNYGYTF
>TRBJ1-4|-|TRBV2
CASSWTGEWEKLFF
>TRBJ2-5|few|TRBV7-2
CASSLGRLGETQYF
>TRBJ1-1|-|TRBV5-5
CASSLVGGERAFF
>TRBJ1-1|-|TRBV6-5
CASSRQGLDTEAFF
>TRBJ1-1|-|TRBV28
CASSWDSLTEAFF
>TRBJ1-2|-|TRBV9
CASSVDRGGLGGYTF
>TRBJ2-2|-|TRBV7-3
CASSFGAGGSGELFF
>TRBJ1-2|-|TRBV4-3
CASSPHASGGANYGYTF
>TRBJ1-2|-|TRBV7-1
CASSFLGYGYTF
>TRBJ2-1|-|TRBV7-2
CASSLALSSGKYNEQFF
>TRBJ2-5|once|TRBV5-4
CASSLAGTGRLQETQYF
>TRBJ1-1|-|TRBV28
CASSLTTEAFF
>TRBJ1-2|few|TRBV7-2
CASSITTGHHGYTF
>TRBJ2-2|-|TRBV6-6
CASSSGTGNTGELFF
>TRBJ2-2|-|TRBV28
CASSLSLAGGAAELFF
>TRBJ1-2|-|TRBV5-8
CASSPKVGQGAPGYTF
>TRBJ1-5|-|TRBV6-6
CASLRISNQPQHF
>TRBJ2-2|-|TRBV5-4
CASSRTPGRGGTGELFF
>TRBJ2-7|-|TRBV18
CASSPQGSSYEQYF
>TRBJ2-3|-|TRBV4-1
CASSQDKATDTQYF
>TRBJ2-3|-|TRBV15
CATSRRQVYTDTQYF